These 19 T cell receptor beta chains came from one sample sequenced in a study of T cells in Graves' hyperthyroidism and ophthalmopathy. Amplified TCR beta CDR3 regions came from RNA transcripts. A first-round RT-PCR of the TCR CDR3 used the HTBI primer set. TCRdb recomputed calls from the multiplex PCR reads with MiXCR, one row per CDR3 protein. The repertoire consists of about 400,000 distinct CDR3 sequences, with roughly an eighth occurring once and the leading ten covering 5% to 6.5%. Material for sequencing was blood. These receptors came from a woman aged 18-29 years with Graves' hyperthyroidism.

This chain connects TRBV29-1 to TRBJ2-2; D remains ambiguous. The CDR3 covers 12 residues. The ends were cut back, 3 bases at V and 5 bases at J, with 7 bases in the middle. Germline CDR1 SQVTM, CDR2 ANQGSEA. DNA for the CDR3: TGCAGCGTTGATTTTGCGACCGGGGAGCTGTTTTTT. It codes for CSVDFATGELFF.

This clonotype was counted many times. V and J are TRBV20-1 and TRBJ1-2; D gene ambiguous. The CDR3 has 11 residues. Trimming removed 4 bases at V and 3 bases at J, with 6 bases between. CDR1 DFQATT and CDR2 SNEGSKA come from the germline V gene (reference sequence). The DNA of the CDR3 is TGCAGTGCTACAGGAGACTATGGCTACACCTTC. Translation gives CSATGDYGYTF.

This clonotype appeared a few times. The CDR3 nucleotides read TGTGCCAGCAGACCACTTGGGGATAGCTCTGGGGCCAACGTCCTGACTTTC. Translated: CASRPLGDSSGANVLTF. This chain uses TRBV6-1 with TRBJ2-6; D remains unclear. The length of the CDR3 is 17 residues. Trimming stripped 6 bases from V and 0 bases from J, with 15 bases between. CDR1 is MNHNS and CDR2 is SASEGT in the germline V gene.

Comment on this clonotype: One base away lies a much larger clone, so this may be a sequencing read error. The CDR3 loop is CAWRLRGQGSYGYTF. CDR3 DNA: TGTGCCTGGAGGTTAAGGGGCCAGGGCTCTTATGGCTACACCTTC. The chain is built from TRBV30 and TRBJ1-2, with a possible D match to TRBD1 (5 bases). Germline loops: CDR1 GTSNPN, CDR2 SVGIG (reference sequence). This CDR3 spans 15 amino acids. The V end lost 3 bases, the J end lost 5 bases, and 19 bases lay between the germline ends. Full variable domain (missing parts from reference TRBV30 and TRBJ1-2): SQTIHQWPATLVQPVGSPLSLECTVEGTSNPNLYWYRQAAGRGLQLLFYSVGIGQISSEVPQNLSASRPQDRQFILSSKKLLLSDSGFYLCAWRLRGQGSYGYTFGSGTRLTVV.

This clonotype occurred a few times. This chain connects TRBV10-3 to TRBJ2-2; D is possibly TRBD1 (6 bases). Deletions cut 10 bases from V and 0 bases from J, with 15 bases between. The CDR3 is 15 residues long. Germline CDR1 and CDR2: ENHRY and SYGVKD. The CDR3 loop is CASYQGHANTGELFF. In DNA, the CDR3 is TGTGCCAGCTATCAGGGGCACGCGAACACCGGGGAGCTGTTTTTT.

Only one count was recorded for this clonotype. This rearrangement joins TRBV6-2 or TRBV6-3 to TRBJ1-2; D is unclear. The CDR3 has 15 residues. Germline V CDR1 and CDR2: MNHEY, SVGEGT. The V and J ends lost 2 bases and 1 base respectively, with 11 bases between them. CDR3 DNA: TGTGCCAGCAGTTACCTGGACCGAAGTAACTATGGCTACACCTTC. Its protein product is CASSYLDRSNYGYTF.

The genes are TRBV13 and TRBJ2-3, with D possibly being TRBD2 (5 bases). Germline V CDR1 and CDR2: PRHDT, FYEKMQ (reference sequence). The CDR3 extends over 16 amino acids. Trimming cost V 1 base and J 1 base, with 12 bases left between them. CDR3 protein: CASSLAPGWGTDTQYF. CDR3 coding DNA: TGTGCCAGCAGCTTAGCTCCGGGGTGGGGCACAGATACGCAGTATTTT.

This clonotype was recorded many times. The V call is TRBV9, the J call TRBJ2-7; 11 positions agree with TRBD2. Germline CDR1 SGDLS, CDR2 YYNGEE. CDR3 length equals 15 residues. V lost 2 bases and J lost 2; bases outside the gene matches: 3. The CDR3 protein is CASSVTSGSAYEQYF. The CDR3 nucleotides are TGTGCCAGCAGCGTCACTAGCGGGAGCGCCTACGAGCAGTACTTC.

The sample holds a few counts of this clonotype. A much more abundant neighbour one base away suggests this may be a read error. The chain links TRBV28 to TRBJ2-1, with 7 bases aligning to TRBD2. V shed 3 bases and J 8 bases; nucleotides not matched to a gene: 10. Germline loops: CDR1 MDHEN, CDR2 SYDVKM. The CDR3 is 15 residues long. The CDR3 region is CASSFGSSGGDEQFF. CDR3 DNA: TGTGCCAGCAGTTTTGGGTCTAGCGGAGGGGATGAGCAGTTCTTC. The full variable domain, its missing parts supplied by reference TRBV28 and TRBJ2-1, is DVKVTQSSRYLVKRTGEKVFLECVQDMDHENMFWYRQDPGLGLRLIYFSYDVKMKEKGDIPEGYSVSREKKERFSLILESASTNQTSMYLCASSFGSSGGDEQFFGPGTRLTVL.

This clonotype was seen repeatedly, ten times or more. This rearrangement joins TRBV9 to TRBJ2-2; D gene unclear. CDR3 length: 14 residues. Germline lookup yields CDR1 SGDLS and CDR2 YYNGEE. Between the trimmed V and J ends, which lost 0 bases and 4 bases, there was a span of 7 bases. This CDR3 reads CASSVVPGTGELFF. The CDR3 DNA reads TGTGCCAGCAGCGTAGTACCGGGCACCGGGGAGCTGTTTTTT. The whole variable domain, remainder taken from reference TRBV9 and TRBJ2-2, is DSGVTQTPKHLITATGQRVTLRCSPRSGDLSVYWYQQSLDQGLQFLIQYYNGEERAKGNILERFSAQQFPDLHSELNLSSLELGDSALYFCASSVVPGTGELFFGEGSRLTVL.

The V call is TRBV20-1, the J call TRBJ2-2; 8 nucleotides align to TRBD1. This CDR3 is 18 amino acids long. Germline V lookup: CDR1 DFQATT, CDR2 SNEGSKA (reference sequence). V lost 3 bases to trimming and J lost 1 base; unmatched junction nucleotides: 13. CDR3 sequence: CSASLFSRDRKNTGELFF. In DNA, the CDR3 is TGCAGTGCTAGTTTATTTAGCCGGGACAGGAAGAACACCGGGGAGCTGTTTTTT.

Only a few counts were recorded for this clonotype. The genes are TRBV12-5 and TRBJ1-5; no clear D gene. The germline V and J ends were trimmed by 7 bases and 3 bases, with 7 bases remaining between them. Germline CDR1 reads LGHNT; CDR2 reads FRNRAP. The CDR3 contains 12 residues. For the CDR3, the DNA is TGTGCTAGTGAACTTGCCAATCAGCCCCAGCATTTT. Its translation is CASELANQPQHF.

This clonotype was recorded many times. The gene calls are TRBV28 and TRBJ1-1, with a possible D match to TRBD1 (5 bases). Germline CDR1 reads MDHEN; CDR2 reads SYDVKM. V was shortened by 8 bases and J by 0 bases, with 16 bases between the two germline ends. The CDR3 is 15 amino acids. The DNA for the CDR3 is TGTGCCAGCTGGGGAGACAGAAGACTGAACACTGAAGCTTTCTTT. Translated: CASWGDRRLNTEAFF.

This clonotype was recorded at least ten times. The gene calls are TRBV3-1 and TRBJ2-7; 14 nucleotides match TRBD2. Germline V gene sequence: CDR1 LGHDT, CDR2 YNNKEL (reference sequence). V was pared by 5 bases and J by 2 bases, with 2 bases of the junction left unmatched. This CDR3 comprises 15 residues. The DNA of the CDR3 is TGTGCCAGCAGCAGACTAGCGGGAGGGCCCTACGAGCAGTACTTC. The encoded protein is CASSRLAGGPYEQYF.

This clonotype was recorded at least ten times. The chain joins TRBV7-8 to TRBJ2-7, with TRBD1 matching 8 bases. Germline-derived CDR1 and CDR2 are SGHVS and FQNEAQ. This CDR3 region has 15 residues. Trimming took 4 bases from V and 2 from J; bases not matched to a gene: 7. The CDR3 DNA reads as TGTGCCAGCAGCTCGAGACAGGGGAAGACCTACGAGCAGTACTTC. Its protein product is CASSSRQGKTYEQYF.

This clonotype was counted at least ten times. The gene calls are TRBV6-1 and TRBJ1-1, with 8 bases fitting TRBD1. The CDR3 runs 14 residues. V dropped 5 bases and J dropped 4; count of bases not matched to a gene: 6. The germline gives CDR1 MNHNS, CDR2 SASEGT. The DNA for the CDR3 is TGTGCCAGCAGTCTTGGACAGGGTTCCACTGAAGCTTTCTTT. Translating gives CASSLGQGSTEAFF.

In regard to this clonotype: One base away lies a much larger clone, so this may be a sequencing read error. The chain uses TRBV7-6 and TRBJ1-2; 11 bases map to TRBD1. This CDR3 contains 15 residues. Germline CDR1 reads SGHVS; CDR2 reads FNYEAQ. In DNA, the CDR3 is TGTGCCAGCAGCTCCCCGGGACAGGGGGACTATAGCTACACCTTC. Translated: CASSSPGQGDYSYTF.

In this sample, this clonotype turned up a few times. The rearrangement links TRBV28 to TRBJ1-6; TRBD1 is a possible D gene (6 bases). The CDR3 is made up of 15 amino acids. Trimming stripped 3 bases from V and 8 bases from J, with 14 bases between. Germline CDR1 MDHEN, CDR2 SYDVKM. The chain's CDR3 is CASSLQFGQHSPLHF. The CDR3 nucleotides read TGTGCCAGCAGTTTGCAATTCGGACAGCATTCACCCCTCCACTTT.

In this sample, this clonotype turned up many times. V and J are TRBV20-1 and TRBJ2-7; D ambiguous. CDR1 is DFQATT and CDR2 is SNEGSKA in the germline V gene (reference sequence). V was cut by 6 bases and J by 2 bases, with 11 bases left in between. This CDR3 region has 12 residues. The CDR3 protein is CSAPGQTYEQYF. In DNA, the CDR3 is TGCAGTGCCCCGGGTCAGACCTACGAGCAGTACTTC.